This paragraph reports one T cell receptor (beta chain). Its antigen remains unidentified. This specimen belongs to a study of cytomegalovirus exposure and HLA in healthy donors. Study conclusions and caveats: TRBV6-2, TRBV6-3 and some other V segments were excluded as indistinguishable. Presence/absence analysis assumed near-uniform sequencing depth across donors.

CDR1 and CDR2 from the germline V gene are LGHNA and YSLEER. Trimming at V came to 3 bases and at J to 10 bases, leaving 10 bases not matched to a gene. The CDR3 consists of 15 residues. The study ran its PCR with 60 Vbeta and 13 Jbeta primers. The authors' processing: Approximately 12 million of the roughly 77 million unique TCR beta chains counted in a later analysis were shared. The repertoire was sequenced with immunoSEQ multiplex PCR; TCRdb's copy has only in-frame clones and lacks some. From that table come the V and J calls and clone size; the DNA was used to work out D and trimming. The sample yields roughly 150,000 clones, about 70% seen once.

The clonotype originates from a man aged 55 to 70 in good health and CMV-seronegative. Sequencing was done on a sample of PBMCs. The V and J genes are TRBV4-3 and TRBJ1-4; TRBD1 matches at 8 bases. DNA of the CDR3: TGCGCCAGCAGCCAGGACCAGGGGGCGGGTGGAAAACTGTTTTTT. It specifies CASSQDQGAGGKLFF.